The clone carrying this T cell receptor (beta chain) was observed many times. This entry comes from a study of regulatory T cells in long-lasting Graves disease. CDR1 and CDR2 (germline): MDHEN, SYDVKM. Trimming removed 2 bases at V and 5 bases at J, with 6 bases between. CDR3 size: 12 residues. Relying on iRepertoire HTBI primers and Arm-PCR of CDR3 regions, the team built TCR beta libraries. TCRdb reprocessed the multiplex PCR reads with MiXCR, giving one entry per CDR3 protein. The data contain some 400,000 distinct CDR3 sequences, more than 12% of them singletons. Time point described: newly diagnosed GD, antithyroid drugs for less than 3 months. After RNA was extracted from PBMCs, the TCR library was made from it. The same specimen was also included in a second study, on T cells in Graves' hyperthyroidism and ophthalmopathy.

The rearrangement uses TRBV28 and TRBJ1-2, with D unresolved. The sequenced sample was peripheral blood mononuclear cells (PBMCs), obtained at new diagnosis, from a patient treated with antithyroid drugs. This sequence was found in a woman under 40 with Graves disease. Written as DNA, the CDR3 is TGTGCCAGCAGTTTACAGGAGTATGGCTACACCTTC. Translated: CASSLQEYGYTF.